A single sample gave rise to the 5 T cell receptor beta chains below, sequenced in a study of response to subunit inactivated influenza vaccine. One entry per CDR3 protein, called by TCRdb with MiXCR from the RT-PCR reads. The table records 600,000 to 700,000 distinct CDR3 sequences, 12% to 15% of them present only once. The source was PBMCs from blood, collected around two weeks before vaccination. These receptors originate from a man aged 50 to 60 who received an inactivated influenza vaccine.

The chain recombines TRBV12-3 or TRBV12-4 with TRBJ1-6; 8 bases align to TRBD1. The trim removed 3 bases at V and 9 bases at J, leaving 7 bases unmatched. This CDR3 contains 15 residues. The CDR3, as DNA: TGTGCCAGCAGTTTGAGACAGGGGTGGAGTTCACCCCTCCACTTT. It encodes CASSLRQGWSSPLHF.

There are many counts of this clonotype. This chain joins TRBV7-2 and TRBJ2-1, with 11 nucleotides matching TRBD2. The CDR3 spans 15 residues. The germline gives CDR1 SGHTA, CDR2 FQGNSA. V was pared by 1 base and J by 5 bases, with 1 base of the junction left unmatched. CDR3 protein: CASSLVAGGNNEQFF. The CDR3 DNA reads TGTGCCAGCAGCTTAGTAGCGGGAGGGAACAATGAGCAGTTCTTC.

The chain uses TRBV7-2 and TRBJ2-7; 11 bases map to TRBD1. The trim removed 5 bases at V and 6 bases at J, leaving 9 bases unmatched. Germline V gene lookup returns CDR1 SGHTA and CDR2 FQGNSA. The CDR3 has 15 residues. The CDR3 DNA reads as TGTGCCAGCAGCCCGGACAGGGGGCCGTTTTTCGAGCAGTACTTC. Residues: CASSPDRGPFFEQYF.

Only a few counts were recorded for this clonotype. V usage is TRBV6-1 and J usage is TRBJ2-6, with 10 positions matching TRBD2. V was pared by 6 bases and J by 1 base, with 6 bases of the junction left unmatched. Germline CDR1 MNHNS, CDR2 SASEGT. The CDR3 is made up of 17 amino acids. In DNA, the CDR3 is TGTGCCAGCAGGCCCGGGACTAGCGCTTCTGGGGCCAACGTCCTGACTTTC. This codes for CASRPGTSASGANVLTF.

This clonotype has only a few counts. The CDR3 sequence is CASSLEGLAVIEQYF. DNA of the CDR3: TGCGCCAGCAGCTTGGAGGGACTAGCAGTCATCGAGCAGTACTTC. The genes are TRBV5-1 and TRBJ2-7, with 9 bases identical to TRBD2. Unmatched junction bases numbered 7, after V lost 0 bases and J lost 6 bases. The germline CDR1 and CDR2 sequences are SGHRS and YFSETQ. The CDR3 is 15 residues long.